Sequencing of this T cell receptor beta chain was carried out in a study of blood T cell repertoires in COVID-19. Study at large: Spain, Italy and the United States supplied samples that represented acute and convalescent COVID-19.

Clones were read by immunoSEQ multiplex PCR, and TCRdb kept only the in-frame ones, dropping some. Of about 380,000 clones listed, 85% to 90% are singletons. From germline, CDR1 is LGHNA and CDR2 YNFKEQ. Deletions cut 5 bases from V and 4 bases from J, with 6 bases between. This CDR3 has 12 residues. The clonotype comes from a woman in her late teens or twenties who had recovered from COVID-19. Sequencing was performed on PBMCs or T cells enriched from blood (not recorded which). The J gene is TRBJ1-3, the V gene TRBV4-2; D ambiguous. The CDR3 DNA reads TGTGCCAGCAGCGGGAGGGGAAACACCATATATTTT. Encoded protein: CASSGRGNTIYF.